This TCR beta chain was identified during a study of blood T cell repertoires in COVID-19. Study context: Samples came from the United States, Italy and Spain, spanning acute and convalescent COVID-19. Sources were T cells, B-cell-depleted T cells, or PBMCs; the material itself was cDNA or gDNA.

In the study's own analysis: From reference gene primer amplification, estimates of nucleated cell counts were derived. Using immunoSEQ multiplex PCR, the repertoire was profiled, and TCRdb retains in-frame clones only, with some absent. The V and J calls and clone size are taken from that table; D and trimming were inferred from the DNA. The sample includes roughly 250,000 clones, 85% to 90% of them seen just once. Looked up from germline, CDR1 is SGDLS and CDR2 is YYNGEE. The CDR3 has 13 residues. Trimming removed 0 bases from V and 5 bases from J, with 8 bases in between. Sequenced input: peripheral blood. This TCR was recovered from a woman aged 40 to 50 with acute or convalescent COVID-19. The rearrangement links TRBV9 to TRBJ2-5; D is undetermined. The CDR3 sequence is CASSVDMKETQYF. CDR3 DNA sequence: TGTGCCAGCAGCGTAGACATGAAGGAGACCCAGTACTTC. Supplemented by reference TRBV9 and TRBJ2-5, the full variable domain reads DSGVTQTPKHLITATGQRVTLRCSPRSGDLSVYWYQQSLDQGLQFLIQYYNGEERAKGNILERFSAQQFPDLHSELNLSSLELGDSALYFCASSVDMKETQYFGPGTRLLVL.